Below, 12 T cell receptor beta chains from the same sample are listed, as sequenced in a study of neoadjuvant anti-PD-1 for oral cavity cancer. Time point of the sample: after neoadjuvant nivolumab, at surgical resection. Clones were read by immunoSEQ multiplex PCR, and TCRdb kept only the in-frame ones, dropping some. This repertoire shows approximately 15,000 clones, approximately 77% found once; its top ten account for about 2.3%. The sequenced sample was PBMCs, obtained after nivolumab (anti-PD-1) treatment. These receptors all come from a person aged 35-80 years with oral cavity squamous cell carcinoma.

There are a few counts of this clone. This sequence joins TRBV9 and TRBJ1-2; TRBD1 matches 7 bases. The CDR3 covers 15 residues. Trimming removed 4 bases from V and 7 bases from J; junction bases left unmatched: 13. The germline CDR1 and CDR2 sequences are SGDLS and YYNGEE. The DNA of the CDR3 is TGTGCCAGCAGCCCAAAGGGGGCAGGAAATGTTGGCTACACCTTC. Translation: CASSPKGAGNVGYTF.

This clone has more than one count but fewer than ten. CDR3 DNA: TGCGCCAGCAGCCAACCGGGACGAAGGTCTGGAAACACCATATATTTT. It yields the protein CASSQPGRRSGNTIYF. J is TRBJ1-3 and V is TRBV4-1, with D possibly matching TRBD1 (5 bases). CDR3 length: 16 residues. The germline CDR1 and CDR2 sequences are MGHRA and YSYEKL. The V end was cut by 2 bases, the J end by 1 base, with 12 bases between.

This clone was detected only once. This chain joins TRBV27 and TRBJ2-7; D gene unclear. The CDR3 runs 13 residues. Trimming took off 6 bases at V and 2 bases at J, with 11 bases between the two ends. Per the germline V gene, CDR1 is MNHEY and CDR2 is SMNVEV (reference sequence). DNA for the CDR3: TGTGCCAGCAGGCGAGAGGTGACCTACGAGCAGTACTTC. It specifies CASRREVTYEQYF.

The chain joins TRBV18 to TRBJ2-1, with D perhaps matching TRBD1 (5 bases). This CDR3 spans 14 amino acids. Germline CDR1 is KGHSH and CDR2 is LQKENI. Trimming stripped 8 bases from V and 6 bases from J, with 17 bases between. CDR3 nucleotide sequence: TGTGCCAGCGCCCTATGGGGCAGGATCAATGAGCAGTTCTTC. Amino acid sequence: CASALWGRINEQFF.

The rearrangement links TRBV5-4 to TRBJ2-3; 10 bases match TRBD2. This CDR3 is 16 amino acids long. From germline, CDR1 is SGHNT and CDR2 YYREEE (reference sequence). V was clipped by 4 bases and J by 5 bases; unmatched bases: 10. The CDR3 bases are TGTGCCAGCAGCAGAAGAGCGGGGGGGCCGGGAGATACGCAGTATTTT. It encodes CASSRRAGGPGDTQYF.

CDR3 nucleotide sequence: TGTGCCAGCGGGGCAGGGGGCAACCCCGATCAGCCCCAGCATTTT. It is translated as CASGAGGNPDQPQHF. The rearrangement uses TRBV6-1 and TRBJ1-5; 8 nucleotides match TRBD1. After removal of 8 bases from V and 5 bases from J, the junction contained 11 bases not matched to a gene. This CDR3 contains 15 residues. The germline V gene encodes CDR1 MNHNS and CDR2 SASEGT.

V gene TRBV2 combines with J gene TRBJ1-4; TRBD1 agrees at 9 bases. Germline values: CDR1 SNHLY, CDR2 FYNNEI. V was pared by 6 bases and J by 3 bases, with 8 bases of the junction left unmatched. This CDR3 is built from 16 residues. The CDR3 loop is CASRPYRGLANEKLFF. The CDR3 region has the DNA TGTGCCAGCAGGCCCTACAGGGGGCTAGCTAATGAAAAACTGTTTTTT.

In nucleotides, the CDR3 is TGTGCCAGCAGCCCGCCGGGGAGGGGAAATGGCTACACCTTC. Translated, it gives CASSPPGRGNGYTF. This rearrangement joins TRBV28 to TRBJ1-2; D is perhaps TRBD1 (5 bases). Trimming pared 6 bases from V and 6 bases from J, leaving 17 bases between. The germline CDR1 and CDR2 sequences are MDHEN and SYDVKM. CDR3 length equals 14 residues.

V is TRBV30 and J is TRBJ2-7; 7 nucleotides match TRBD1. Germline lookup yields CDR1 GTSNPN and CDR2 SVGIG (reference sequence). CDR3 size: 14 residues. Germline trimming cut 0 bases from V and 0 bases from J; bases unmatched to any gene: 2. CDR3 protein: CAWSVGQFSYEQYF. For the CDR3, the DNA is TGTGCCTGGAGTGTGGGACAGTTCTCCTACGAGCAGTACTTC.

The DNA of the CDR3 is TGTGCCAGCAGTTTGGGTCGGGCCTACGAGCAGTACTTC. As protein: CASSLGRAYEQYF. The chain links TRBV28 to TRBJ2-7; D is unresolved. The CDR3 is 13 residues long. The V end was cut by 3 bases, the J end by 2 bases, with 8 bases between. Per germline, CDR1 MDHEN and CDR2 SYDVKM.

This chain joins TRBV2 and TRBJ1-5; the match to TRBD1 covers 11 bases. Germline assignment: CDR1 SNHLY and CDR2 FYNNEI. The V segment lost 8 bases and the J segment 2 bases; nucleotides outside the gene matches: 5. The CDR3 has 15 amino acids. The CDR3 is CASYRDRGGNQPQHF. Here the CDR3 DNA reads TGTGCCAGCTATAGGGACAGGGGGGGCAATCAGCCCCAGCATTTT. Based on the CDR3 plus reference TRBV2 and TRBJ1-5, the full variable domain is EPEVTQTPSHQVTQMGQEVILRCVPISNHLYFYWYRQILGQKVEFLVSFYNNEISEKSEIFDDQFSVERPDGSNFTLKIRSTKLEDSAMYFCASYRDRGGNQPQHFGDGTRLSIL.

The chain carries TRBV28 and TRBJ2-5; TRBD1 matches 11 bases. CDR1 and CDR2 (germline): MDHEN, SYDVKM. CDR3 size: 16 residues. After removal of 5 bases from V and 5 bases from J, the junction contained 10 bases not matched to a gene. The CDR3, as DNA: TGTGCCAGCAGTGCTCCGGGACAGGGGGTCGGGGAGACCCAGTACTTC. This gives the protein CASSAPGQGVGETQYF.